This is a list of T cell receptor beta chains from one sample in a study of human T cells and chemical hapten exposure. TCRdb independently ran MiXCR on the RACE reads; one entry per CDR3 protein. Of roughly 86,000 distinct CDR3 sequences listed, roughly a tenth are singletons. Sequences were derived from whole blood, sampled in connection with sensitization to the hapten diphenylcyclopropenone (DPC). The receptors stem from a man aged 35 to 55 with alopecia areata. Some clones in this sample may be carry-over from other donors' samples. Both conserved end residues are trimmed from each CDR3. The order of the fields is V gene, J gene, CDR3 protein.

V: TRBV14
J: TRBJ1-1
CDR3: ASSSETGLTEAF

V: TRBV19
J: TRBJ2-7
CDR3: ASSGVLNEQY

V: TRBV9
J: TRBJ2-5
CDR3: ASSALAGEGETQY

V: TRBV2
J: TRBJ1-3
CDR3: ASGGQVFSGNTIY

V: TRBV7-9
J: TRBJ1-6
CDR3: ASSQGGNNSPLH

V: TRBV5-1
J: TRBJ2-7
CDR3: ASSLRGSPYEQY

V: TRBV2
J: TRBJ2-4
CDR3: ASSGSLADLAKNIQY

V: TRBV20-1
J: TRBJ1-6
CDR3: SARRDSYNSPLH

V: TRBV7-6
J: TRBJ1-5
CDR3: ASSSGTGDSNQPQH

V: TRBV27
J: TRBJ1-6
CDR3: ASSFNDNSPLH

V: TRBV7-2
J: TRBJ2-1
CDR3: ASSGILAGDYNEQF

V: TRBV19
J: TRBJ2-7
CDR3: ASSYWGEQY

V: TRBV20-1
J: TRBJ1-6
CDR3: SARPSLQGAQRGSPLH

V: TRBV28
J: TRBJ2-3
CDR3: ASSLGQTDTQY

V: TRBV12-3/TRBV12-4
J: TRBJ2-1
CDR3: ASSYLPTYNEQF

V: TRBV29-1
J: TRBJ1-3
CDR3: SVERGLPISGNTIY

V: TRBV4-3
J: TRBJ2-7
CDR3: ASSPGLSYEQY

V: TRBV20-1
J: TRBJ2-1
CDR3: SAREAPSRLARNYNEQF

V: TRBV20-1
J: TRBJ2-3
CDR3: SASGSTQMKPDTQY

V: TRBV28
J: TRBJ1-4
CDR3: ASSGVLPLNEKLF

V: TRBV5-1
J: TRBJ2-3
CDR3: ASSLGGPTDTQY

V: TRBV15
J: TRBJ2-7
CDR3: ATSRDPFYEQY

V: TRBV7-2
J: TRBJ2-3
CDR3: ASSLGLVSTDTQY

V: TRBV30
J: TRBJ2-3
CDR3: AWALDADTQY

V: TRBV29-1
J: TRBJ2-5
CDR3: SVARETQY

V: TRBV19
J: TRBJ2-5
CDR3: ASSLARSQETQY

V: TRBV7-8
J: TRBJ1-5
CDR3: ASSGTGPQPQH

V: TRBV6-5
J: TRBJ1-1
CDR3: ASTTGQGSTEAF

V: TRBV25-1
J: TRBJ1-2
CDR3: ASSPSGSYGYT

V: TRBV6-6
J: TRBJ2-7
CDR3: ASSLRAGSSYEQY

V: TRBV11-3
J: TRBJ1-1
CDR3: ASSFSRRLNTEAF

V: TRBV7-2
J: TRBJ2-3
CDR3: ASRLTSGGITDTQY

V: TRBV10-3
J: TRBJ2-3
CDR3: AISESLAGGSGTDTQY

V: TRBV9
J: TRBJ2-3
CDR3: ASSVGGRRTDTQY

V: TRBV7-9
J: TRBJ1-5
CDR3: ASSRTGGVQPQH

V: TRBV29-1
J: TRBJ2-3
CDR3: RVGEDTQY

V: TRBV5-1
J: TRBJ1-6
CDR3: ASSSRDSSYNSPLH

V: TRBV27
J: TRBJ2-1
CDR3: ASSPPGQVNYNEQF

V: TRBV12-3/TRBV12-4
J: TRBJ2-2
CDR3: ASSVRESGELF

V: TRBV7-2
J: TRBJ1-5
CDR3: ASSWVEGGNQPQH

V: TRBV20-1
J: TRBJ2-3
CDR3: SAIRTSGRVDTQY

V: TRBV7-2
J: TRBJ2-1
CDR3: ASSLANGDYNEQF

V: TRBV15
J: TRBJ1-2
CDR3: ATTLGGSNYGYT

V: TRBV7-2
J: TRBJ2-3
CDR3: ASSLGSGRSADTQY

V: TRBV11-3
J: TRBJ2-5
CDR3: ASSGDSQETQY